The source of this T cell receptor beta chain is a study of CD8 T cells in Susac syndrome. Trimming removed 8 bases at V and 8 bases at J, with 6 bases between. This CDR3 region has 9 residues. Germline CDR1 is MDHEN and CDR2 is SYDVKM. Roughly 0.45 to 1 ug RNA was reverse transcribed with random hexamers. TCRdb ran MiXCR on the immunoSEQ multiplex PCR reads and lists one entry per CDR3 protein. The sample contains around 180,000 distinct CDR3 sequences, 85% to 95% of which appear only once. The receptor was isolated from a human donor with multiple sclerosis. The V call is TRBV28, the J call TRBJ1-1; D is ambiguous. Sequencing was carried out using CD8+ T cells from PBMCs. The CDR3 DNA follows: TGTGCCAGCGGCCAGGAAGCTTTCTTT. Translated: CASGQEAFF.